One sample yielded the 22 T cell receptor beta chains listed below, sequenced in a study of response to subunit inactivated influenza vaccine (dated by TCRdb to between 2018 and 2020). The library was prepared using RT-PCR. The listed sequencing device is Illumina HiSeq 2500. TCRdb handled the public reads itself, with Q25 trimming in fastp and clone calling in MiXCR, and kept productive beta chains. Rows with a matching CDR3 protein are joined into one entry that keeps the most common DNA and genes. This sample comprises 700,000 to 900,000 distinct CDR3 sequences, about 20% of them detected only once. The ten largest account for roughly a tenth of the sample. Sample: PBMCs from blood, taken 4 to 6 days after vaccination. The receptors shown here come from a man aged 50 to 59 who received an inactivated influenza vaccine. Donor details come from another sample of the same person, matched by shared clones.

The chain uses TRBV24-1 and TRBJ2-5; 15 bases are shared with TRBD2. With 2 bases clipped from V and 4 bases from J, the junction kept 1 base outside the gene matches. Germline V gene sequence: CDR1 KGHDR, CDR2 SFDVKD. The CDR3 extends over 16 amino acids. This chain's CDR3 is CATSDSGLAGGETQYF. The CDR3 DNA reads as TGTGCCACCAGTGATTCGGGACTAGCGGGAGGAGAGACCCAGTACTTC.

The J gene is TRBJ2-3, the V gene TRBV20-1; D remains unclear. Germline V CDR1 and CDR2: DFQATT, SNEGSKA (reference sequence). This CDR3 spans 12 amino acids. V shed 1 base and J shed 3 bases, with 5 bases lying between them. CDR3: CSARGTTDTQYF. CDR3 coding DNA: TGCAGTGCTAGAGGCACAACAGATACGCAGTATTTT.

The chain links TRBV7-6 to TRBJ2-1; 16 bases are a match to TRBD2. The CDR3 consists of 20 residues. Germline CDR1 and CDR2: SGHVS and FNYEAQ. With 2 bases clipped from V and 2 bases from J, the junction kept 9 bases outside the gene matches. DNA of the CDR3: TGTGCCAGCAGCTTACGATCCGGGACTAGCGGGGGGGAACCCTACAATGAGCAGTTCTTC. This sequence encodes CASSLRSGTSGGEPYNEQFF.

The chain recombines TRBV5-6 with TRBJ2-5, with 7 bases lining up with TRBD1. This CDR3 is built from 14 residues. V was pared by 4 bases and J by 5 bases, with 8 bases of the junction left unmatched. Germline values: CDR1 SGHDT, CDR2 YYEEEE. The CDR3 DNA sequence: TGTGCCAGCAGCGAGACAGGGCGCGGGGAGACCCAGTACTTC. Its protein product is CASSETGRGETQYF.

This clonotype was picked up a small number of times. V gene TRBV7-9 combines with J gene TRBJ1-1, with D perhaps TRBD1 (6 bases). The V end was cut by 5 bases, the J end by 0 bases, with 13 bases between. The germline gives CDR1 SEHNR, CDR2 FQNEAQ (reference sequence). This CDR3 comprises 15 residues. This chain's CDR3 is CASSRDTEMNTEAFF. In nucleotides, the CDR3 is TGTGCCAGCAGCAGGGACACCGAGATGAACACTGAAGCTTTCTTT.

This clonotype was counted a single time. This chain joins TRBV28 and TRBJ2-3, with TRBD2 identical over 11 bases. The CDR3 is 16 residues long. Trimming removed 3 bases from V and 3 bases from J; junction bases left unmatched: 5. CDR1 MDHEN and CDR2 SYDVKM come from the germline V gene. CDR3 region: CASSFSGRAVTDTQYF. The CDR3 coding sequence is TGTGCCAGCAGTTTTAGCGGGAGGGCCGTGACAGATACGCAGTATTTT. The full variable domain, its missing parts supplied by reference TRBV28 and TRBJ2-3, is DVKVTQSSRYLVKRTGEKVFLECVQDMDHENMFWYRQDPGLGLRLIYFSYDVKMKEKGDIPEGYSVSREKKERFSLILESASTNQTSMYLCASSFSGRAVTDTQYFGPGTRLTVL.

The V and J genes are TRBV28 and TRBJ2-7, with D possibly TRBD1 on 5 matching bases. Germline values: CDR1 MDHEN, CDR2 SYDVKM. CDR3 length equals 15 residues. V shed 7 bases and J shed 3 bases, with 19 bases lying between them. The CDR3 protein is CASTPTGTTIYEQYF. CDR3 sequence (DNA): TGTGCCAGCACCCCCACAGGAACAACCATCTACGAGCAGTACTTC.

In its sample, this clonotype was seen many times. The CDR3: CASSLNRGTGELFF. DNA for the CDR3: TGTGCCAGCAGTTTAAACAGGGGCACCGGGGAGCTGTTTTTT. The chain couples TRBV12-3 or TRBV12-4 to TRBJ2-2; TRBD1 aligns across 7 bases. This CDR3 has 14 amino acids. Trimming removed 2 bases from V and 4 bases from J; junction bases left unmatched: 1.

The CDR3 here is CASSEFGTIYF. CDR3 nucleotide sequence: TGTGCCAGCAGCGAATTTGGCACCATATATTTT. V usage is TRBV12-3 or TRBV12-4 and J usage is TRBJ1-3; D gene uncertain. The CDR3 length is 11 residues. The V gene lost 6 bases and the J gene lost 9 bases, with 9 bases spanning the gap.

The chain couples TRBV6-1 to TRBJ2-5, with 11 bases fitting TRBD1. Germline V gives CDR1 MNHNS, CDR2 SASEGT. The junction had 10 bases not matched to a gene; V was cut back by 9 bases and J by 4 bases. The CDR3 totals 15 residues. The CDR3 DNA follows: TGTGCCAGTACCGGACAGGGGGCGGTAGGAGAGACCCAGTACTTC. This sequence encodes CASTGQGAVGETQYF.

CDR3 sequence reads: CASRTRNPGRDTQYF. The CDR3 nucleotides are TGTGCCAGCCGTACTCGGAATCCAGGGAGGGATACGCAGTATTTT. The chain uses TRBV27 and TRBJ2-3, with D perhaps TRBD2 (6 bases). This CDR3 spans 15 amino acids. Germline V gene lookup returns CDR1 MNHEY and CDR2 SMNVEV (reference sequence). V was clipped by 8 bases and J by 6 bases, with 21 bases between them.

This clonotype was picked up a small number of times. The gene calls are TRBV20-1 and TRBJ2-5, with 8 bases fitting TRBD1. The CDR3 is 13 residues long. The germline V gene has CDR1 DFQATT and CDR2 SNEGSKA (reference sequence). The V and J ends lost 5 bases and 3 bases, in that order; junction bases with no gene match: 5. The CDR3 is CSAQDRVKETQYF. The CDR3 DNA reads as TGCAGTGCTCAGGACAGGGTGAAAGAGACCCAGTACTTC.

The chain is built from TRBV7-2 and TRBJ2-2, with unresolved D. This CDR3 spans 12 amino acids. The germline gives CDR1 SGHTA, CDR2 FQGNSA. The V and J ends lost 5 bases and 7 bases respectively, with 8 bases between them. This chain's CDR3 is CASSPRFGELFF. The CDR3 coding sequence is TGTGCCAGCAGCCCCCGATTCGGGGAGCTGTTTTTT. The variable domain in full, with the rest retrieved from reference TRBV7-2 and TRBJ2-2, is GAGVSQSPSNKVTEKGKDVELRCDPISGHTALYWYRQSLGQGLEFLIYFQGNSAPDKSGLPSDRFSAERTGGSVSTLTIQRTQQEDSAVYLCASSPRFGELFFGEGSRLTVL.

This clonotype came up a few times. Here the CDR3 reads CASSLGLDGGRQQYF. The CDR3 DNA is TGTGCCAGCAGCTTAGGATTGGACGGCGGGCGACAGCAGTACTTC. V gene TRBV7-9 combines with J gene TRBJ2-7, with TRBD2 as a possible D gene (5 bases). The CDR3 loop spans 15 amino acids. V shed 1 base and J shed 8 bases, with 18 bases lying between them. Germline V gene sequence: CDR1 SEHNR, CDR2 FQNEAQ (reference sequence).

This chain joins TRBV5-5 and TRBJ2-1; tentatively, D is TRBD1 (7 bases). This CDR3 contains 13 residues. V was shortened by 5 bases and J by 9 bases, with 15 bases between the two germline ends. CDR1 is SGHKS, CDR2 YYEKEE, per germline (reference sequence). This CDR3 is CASSWTTGVEQFF. CDR3 nucleotide sequence: TGTGCCAGCAGTTGGACTACAGGGGTTGAGCAGTTCTTC. Drawing the rest from reference TRBV5-5 and TRBJ2-1, the complete variable domain is DAGVTQSPTHLIKTRGQQVTLRCSPISGHKSVSWYQQVLGQGPQFIFQYYEKEERGRGNFPDRFSARQFPNYSSELNVNALLLGDSALYLCASSWTTGVEQFFGPGTRLTVL.

The rearrangement joins TRBV4-2 to TRBJ1-5; D not certain. Germline CDR1 reads LGHNA; CDR2 reads YNFKEQ. The CDR3 covers 15 residues. Trimming pared 0 bases from V and 0 bases from J, leaving 6 bases between. The chain's CDR3 is CASSQEHFSNQPQHF. CDR3 nucleotide sequence: TGTGCCAGCAGCCAAGAACATTTTAGCAATCAGCCCCAGCATTTT.

This clonotype was counted between two and nine times. The CDR3 loop is CASSMGQSSYEQYF. The CDR3 DNA reads TGCGCCAGCAGCATGGGACAGAGCTCCTACGAGCAGTACTTC. The V and J genes are TRBV5-1 and TRBJ2-7; TRBD1 matches 7 bases. This CDR3 has 14 amino acids. V gave up 4 bases and J gave up 0 bases; unmatched junction bases: 4. Germline V CDR1 and CDR2: SGHRS, YFSETQ.

The rearrangement uses TRBV6-2 or TRBV6-3 and TRBJ2-1; 7 bases agree with TRBD2. The length of the CDR3 is 13 residues. The germline V gene has CDR1 MNHEY and CDR2 SVGEGT. J gave up 10 bases and V 2 bases, and 5 bases lay outside the gene matches. The CDR3 region is CASSYPTSVEQFF. In DNA form, the CDR3 reads TGTGCCAGCAGTTACCCCACTAGCGTAGAGCAGTTCTTC.

This clonotype has just a few counts. The chain recombines TRBV11-2 with TRBJ2-7; D possibly corresponds to TRBD1 (5 bases). The V gene's germline CDR1 is SGHAT and CDR2 FQNNGV. Trimming left V 5 bases short and J 4 bases short, with 21 bases between. The CDR3 sequence is 16 residues long. CDR3 sequence reads: CASSTPGHRGHYEQYF. The CDR3 DNA follows: TGTGCCAGCAGCACGCCCGGACACCGCGGCCATTACGAGCAGTACTTC.

Only a few counts were recorded for this clonotype. V and J are TRBV3-1 and TRBJ1-1; D is possibly TRBD1 (5 bases). CDR3 size: 14 residues. V was cut by 1 base and J by 5 bases, with 11 bases left in between. Looked up from germline, CDR1 is LGHDT and CDR2 is YNNKEL (reference sequence). The DNA for the CDR3 is TGTGCCAGCAGCCAAGGACAGACAGTAACTGAAGCTTTCTTT. Encoded protein: CASSQGQTVTEAFF.

V is TRBV6-5 and J is TRBJ2-3; D perhaps matches TRBD2 (7 bases). The CDR3 sequence is 16 residues long. Germline V lookup: CDR1 MNHEY, CDR2 SVGAGI. V was trimmed by 6 bases and J by 0 bases, leaving 16 bases between them. The CDR3 DNA reads as TGTGCCAGCAGGTCACTCGGGGGGCCTAGCACAGATACGCAGTATTTT. Translated: CASRSLGGPSTDTQYF.

In its sample, this clonotype was seen a few times. This sequence joins TRBV12-3 or TRBV12-4 and TRBJ2-1; possible D gene TRBD2, 6 bases. This CDR3 spans 15 amino acids. V lost 7 bases, J lost 0 bases, and 13 bases lay in between. CDR3 DNA: TGTGCCAGCACCCGGGGAGGCCCCTCCTACAATGAGCAGTTCTTC. Its translation is CASTRGGPSYNEQFF.